Here is one T cell receptor beta chain with its context. What it binds is not known. The authors ran the assay at deep level. Repertoires were generated with immunoSEQ multiplex PCR, while TCRdb's copy carries only in-frame clones and drops some. The data contain about 2.5 million clones, 80% to 95% of them singletons. This sample was taken from a study of shared clonotypes between healthy human individuals. Memory CD4+ cells were the fraction left after CD45RA+ naive selection. Findings of the study overall: Larger estimated richness was generally recorded for naive subsets relative to memory subsets. Sequencing depth was expected to influence donor clonotype sharing.

Material for sequencing was naive CD4+ T cells from PBMCs. The subset was: CD45RA+ positively selected. This clonotype was sampled from a man between 18 and 29 years old in good health. Some clones in this sample may be carry-over from other donors' samples.

The CDR3 nucleotides read TGTGCCAGCAGCCCCCAAGTCTCTGGGGCCAACGTCCTGACTTTC. It encodes CASSPQVSGANVLTF. The V call is TRBV7-3, the J call TRBJ2-6, with D uncertain. Trimming took 5 bases from V and 0 from J, leaving 8 bases between them. The CDR3 contains 15 residues. Germline CDR1 SGHTA, CDR2 FQGTGA.